These 9 T cell receptor beta chains came from one sample sequenced in a study of blood T cell repertoires in COVID-19 (dated by TCRdb to 2020 to 2021). Library generation was performed with the immunoSEQ multiplex PCR assay. Held by TCRdb, this immuneACCESS table contains in-frame sequences only and omits some clones. Under half of the omission traces to an unresolved V gene where checked; the cause of the rest is unknown. The sample profile shows 190,000 or so clones; roughly 92% of them were found once. 0.6% to 0.8% of the sample is held by the ten biggest clonotypes. Sequences were obtained from peripheral blood. The receptors originated from a man aged 25 to 45 with COVID-19, enrolled during active disease.

The chain recombines TRBV24-1 with TRBJ2-3, with D uncertain. The germline gives CDR1 KGHDR, CDR2 SFDVKD. The CDR3 is 13 residues long. Trimming took 2 bases from V and 4 from J, leaving 6 bases between them. This chain's CDR3 is CATSDSPSDTQYF. CDR3 DNA: TGTGCCACCAGTGATTCTCCGTCAGATACGCAGTATTTT.

This clone was observed once. This chain's CDR3 is CASSELQGMNTEAFF. CDR3 coding DNA: TGTGCCAGCAGTGAATTGCAGGGGATGAACACTGAAGCTTTCTTT. The chain links TRBV6-1 to TRBJ1-1; tentative D call: TRBD1 (6 bases). V was clipped by 2 bases and J by 0 bases, with 10 bases between them. The CDR3 length is 15 residues. In germline, CDR1 is MNHNS, CDR2 SASEGT.

V and J are TRBV12-2 and TRBJ1-1; the tabulated D call, TRBD1, remains unverified against the DNA. TRBV12-2 is shown as a pseudogene. The CDR3 sequence is 16 residues long. CDR3 nucleotides: TGTGCAAGTCGCTTAGCCAAGGGACAGGGGGACACTGAAGCTTTCTTT. Translated: CASRLAKGQGDTEAFF.

The chain joins TRBV5-6 to TRBJ1-1; D is unresolved. CDR3 size: 12 residues. Between the trimmed V and J ends, which lost 2 bases and 2 bases, there was a span of 4 bases. Germline V gene sequence: CDR1 SGHDT, CDR2 YYEEEE. The CDR3 here is CASSFTNTEAFF. The DNA for the CDR3 is TGTGCCAGCAGCTTTACTAACACTGAAGCTTTCTTT.

The V gene is TRBV14, the J gene TRBJ2-7, with D maybe TRBD1 (6 bases). V gave up 3 bases and J gave up 5 bases, with 11 bases separating them. The V gene's germline CDR1 is SGHDN and CDR2 FVKESK. This CDR3 has 13 amino acids. Written as DNA, the CDR3 is TGTGCCAGCAGCCACACAGGGAGCCACGAGCAGTACTTC. Protein product: CASSHTGSHEQYF.

V gene TRBV10-3 combines with J gene TRBJ1-1, with 9 bases matching TRBD1. Germline V gene lookup returns CDR1 ENHRY and CDR2 SYGVKD. The V gene end was trimmed by 9 bases and the J gene end by 4 bases; junction bases not matched to a gene: 6. The CDR3 consists of 13 residues. The chain's CDR3 is CAIQGARSTEAFF. The CDR3 coding sequence is TGTGCCATACAGGGGGCGCGGAGCACTGAAGCTTTCTTT.

The chain employs TRBV2 and TRBJ2-1, with D maybe TRBD1 (6 bases). Germline values: CDR1 SNHLY, CDR2 FYNNEI. V was pared by 6 bases and J by 4 bases, with 10 bases between. The CDR3 has 13 residues. The CDR3 loop is CASSPGVYNEQFF. In DNA form, the CDR3 reads TGTGCCAGCAGCCCAGGGGTTTACAATGAGCAGTTCTTC.

This chain joins TRBV5-5 and TRBJ1-1; possible D gene TRBD1, 6 bases. Deletions cut 1 base from V and 1 base from J, with 14 bases between. Germline values: CDR1 SGHKS, CDR2 YYEKEE (reference sequence). This CDR3 has 16 amino acids. The CDR3 protein is CASSLYTGPANTEAFF. In DNA, the CDR3 is TGTGCCAGCAGCTTGTATACAGGGCCGGCGAACACTGAAGCTTTCTTT.

This chain uses TRBV12-3 or TRBV12-4 with TRBJ1-6, with 9 bases aligning to TRBD1. The CDR3 spans 13 residues. With 3 bases clipped from V and 16 bases from J, the junction kept 7 bases outside the gene matches. The CDR3, as DNA: TGTGCCAGCAGTTTGGGGGACAGGGACCGGCTCCACTTT. Its protein is CASSLGDRDRLHF.